This T cell receptor beta chain was documented in a study of CD8+ T cells in alopecia areata. Turning to the study itself: In an open-label trial, patients got 5 to 10 mg tofacitinib twice daily. Dosing with tofacitinib proceeded for 6 to 18 months, followed by 6 months off drug. Study results and caveats: The study found higher clonality in lesional than normal scalp, especially in alopecia totalis/universalis.

On this clone itself: Its target is unknown.

Sorting of PBMCs yielded the CD4+ and CD8+ T cells. Extraction of RNA preceded its reverse transcription into cDNA, which served as the sequencing template. Here immunoSEQ multiplex PCR was the method, and the copy in TCRdb shows in-frame clones only, minus some. In the table there are over 120,000 clones, roughly 46% of which are singletons. Trimming pared 5 bases from V and 0 bases from J, leaving 14 bases between. CDR1 SGHAT and CDR2 FQDESV come from the germline V gene (reference sequence). There are 16 residues in the CDR3. The sequences come from CD4+ T cells sorted from blood, collected at week 0. This clonotype was obtained from a human donor with alopecia areata. This chain connects TRBV11-1 to TRBJ2-4; D might be TRBD2 (5 bases). The CDR3 DNA reads TGTGCCAGCAGCAACCTGGACTCACTAGCCAAAAACATTCAGTACTTC. Protein product: CASSNLDSLAKNIQYF.